Presented here are 27 T cell receptor beta chains from one specimen sequenced in a study of cytomegalovirus exposure and HLA in healthy donors. Both 60 Vbeta primers and 13 Jbeta primers went into the PCR. The method was immunoSEQ multiplex PCR; TCRdb's version includes in-frame clones alone and lacks a portion of them. The table lists fewer than 250,000 clones, over 65% of them singletons, with around 15% in the top ten. What was sequenced was PBMCs. These receptors were obtained from a man aged 35-49 years in good health and CMV-seronegative.

This clone was seen a handful of times. This chain uses TRBV28 with TRBJ2-3; 9 nucleotides match TRBD1. V was pared by 5 bases and J by 5 bases, with 11 bases of the junction left unmatched. Germline-derived CDR1 and CDR2 are MDHEN and SYDVKM. This CDR3 is built from 16 residues. This CDR3 reads CASSPLGTGRRDTQYF. The CDR3 bases are TGTGCCAGCAGTCCACTCGGGACAGGGCGGAGAGATACGCAGTATTTT.

The V and J genes are TRBV7-6 and TRBJ2-1, with 11 bases lining up with TRBD1. Germline trimming cut 3 bases from V and 0 bases from J; bases unmatched to any gene: 1. The CDR3 has 16 amino acids. Germline V gene lookup returns CDR1 SGHVS and CDR2 FNYEAQ. In DNA form, the CDR3 reads TGTGCCAGCAGCTTCGGGACAGGGGGCTCCTACAATGAGCAGTTCTTC. This gives the protein CASSFGTGGSYNEQFF.

V is TRBV7-8 and J is TRBJ2-1; 8 bases are a match to TRBD1. The CDR3 runs to 13 residues. Per the germline V gene, CDR1 is SGHVS and CDR2 is FQNEAQ. V dropped 4 bases and J dropped 9; count of bases not matched to a gene: 5. The CDR3 protein is CASSSDRAGEQFF. CDR3 DNA sequence: TGTGCCAGCAGCTCGGACAGGGCGGGTGAGCAGTTCTTC.

The V gene is TRBV5-1, the J gene TRBJ2-3, with 7 nucleotides matching TRBD2. J was trimmed by 3 bases and V by 0 bases; bases with no gene match: 7. This CDR3 spans 16 amino acids. Per germline, CDR1 SGHRS and CDR2 YFSETQ. CDR3 nucleotide sequence: TGCGCCAGCAGCTTGGGGGGCGGAGCGGGAACAGATACGCAGTATTTT. Amino acid sequence: CASSLGGGAGTDTQYF. The full variable domain, its missing parts supplied by reference TRBV5-1 and TRBJ2-3, is KAGVTQTPRYLIKTRGQQVTLSCSPISGHRSVSWYQQTPGQGLQFLFEYFSETQRNKGNFPGRFSGRQFSNSRSEMNVSTLELGDSALYLCASSLGGGAGTDTQYFGPGTRLTVL.

The chain employs TRBV7-2 and TRBJ2-7; a weak D match, TRBD2 (6 bases). CDR3 length equals 14 residues. V lost 4 bases and J 2 bases, leaving 12 bases between the germline ends. Germline CDR1 and CDR2: SGHTA and FQGNSA. CDR3 protein: CASSSPGDPYEQYF. The CDR3 bases are TGTGCCAGCAGCTCACCGGGAGACCCCTACGAGCAGTACTTC.

This clone was detected a few times. The chain uses TRBV4-1 and TRBJ1-1, with D possibly TRBD1 on 6 matching bases. V gave up 3 bases and J gave up 3 bases, with 14 bases separating them. The length of the CDR3 is 15 residues. CDR1 MGHRA and CDR2 YSYEKL come from the germline V gene. In DNA, the CDR3 is TGCGCCAGCAGCCACGAGGACAGTCTCTACACTGAAGCTTTCTTT. Its translation is CASSHEDSLYTEAFF.

In its sample, this clone was seen a few times. The rearrangement links TRBV19 to TRBJ1-5; no definite D call. The V end lost 0 bases, the J end lost 6 bases, and 15 bases lay between the germline ends. This CDR3 contains 16 residues. The germline V gene encodes CDR1 LNHDA and CDR2 SQIVND (reference sequence). CDR3 bases: TGTGCCAGTAGTATAGATCTCTGGGCAGGAGGTCAGCCCCAGCATTTT. Translation: CASSIDLWAGGQPQHF. The variable domain in full, with the rest retrieved from reference TRBV19 and TRBJ1-5, is DGGITQSPKYLFRKEGQNVTLSCEQNLNHDAMYWYRQDPGQGLRLIYYSQIVNDFQKGDIAEGYSVSREKKESFPLTVTSAQKNPTAFYLCASSIDLWAGGQPQHFGDGTRLSIL.

V gene TRBV7-6 combines with J gene TRBJ1-3; D may be TRBD1 (5 bases). The CDR3 is 16 amino acids. The V gene lost 5 bases and the J gene lost 0 bases, with 14 bases spanning the gap. The germline gives CDR1 SGHVS, CDR2 FNYEAQ. The CDR3 reads CASSKGGGVSGNTIYF. The CDR3 nucleotides read TGTGCCAGCAGCAAAGGTGGGGGGGTCTCTGGAAACACCATATATTTT.

The sample holds a few counts of this clone. V and J are TRBV6-6 and TRBJ2-1, with 13 nucleotides matching TRBD2. The CDR3 totals 16 residues. After removal of 2 bases from V and 9 bases from J, the junction contained 7 bases not matched to a gene. Germline V lookup: CDR1 MNHNY, CDR2 SVGAGI (reference sequence). CDR3 region: CASSYLTSGGASEQFF. The DNA of the CDR3 is TGTGCCAGCAGTTACCTAACTAGCGGGGGGGCTAGTGAGCAGTTCTTC.

The chain couples TRBV4-1 to TRBJ2-1; weak D call: TRBD2 (6 bases). The CDR3 runs 14 residues. Trimming took 8 bases from V and 7 from J, leaving 18 bases between them. In germline, CDR1 is MGHRA, CDR2 YSYEKL. CDR3: CASQSGGRGNEQFF. CDR3 bases: TGCGCCAGCCAAAGTGGAGGGAGAGGGAATGAGCAGTTCTTC.

The chain couples TRBV5-4 to TRBJ1-2; perhaps TRBD1 as D (5 bases). V shed 6 bases and J shed 4 bases, with 16 bases lying between them. The CDR3 is 14 residues long. The germline CDR1 and CDR2 sequences are SGHNT and YYREEE (reference sequence). This CDR3 is CASKFAGLSYGYTF. The CDR3 nucleotides are TGTGCCAGCAAATTTGCGGGGCTCAGCTATGGCTACACCTTC.

The V and J genes are TRBV5-1 and TRBJ2-2; TRBD1 might be the D (5 bases). Germline V CDR1 and CDR2: SGHRS, YFSETQ. The V gene lost 6 bases and the J gene lost 2 bases, with 14 bases spanning the gap. This CDR3 region has 15 residues. In nucleotides, the CDR3 is TGCGCCAGCACCCTCAGGGCCTCTAACACCGGGGAGCTGTTTTTT. This sequence encodes CASTLRASNTGELFF.

V usage is TRBV7-9 and J usage is TRBJ1-3; D not certain. CDR1 is SEHNR and CDR2 is FQNEAQ in the germline V gene (reference sequence). The CDR3 runs to 13 residues. V was pared by 4 bases and J by 6 bases, with 10 bases between. CDR3 bases: TGTGCCAGCAGCTCCTGGCCCTCAAACACCATATATTTT. It is translated as CASSSWPSNTIYF.

The J gene is TRBJ2-5, the V gene TRBV5-1; D is uncertain. CDR1 and CDR2 (germline): SGHRS, YFSETQ. V dropped 1 base and J dropped 2 bases, with 12 bases sitting between them. The CDR3 extends over 15 amino acids. In nucleotides, the CDR3 is TGCGCCAGCAGCTTGCTAAACAGCATTCAAGAGACCCAGTACTTC. Its translation is CASSLLNSIQETQYF.

The genes are TRBV7-3 and TRBJ2-7; no clear D. Trimming removed 1 base at V and 2 bases at J, with 9 bases between. The CDR3 is 14 amino acids. The germline CDR1 and CDR2 sequences are SGHTA and FQGTGA. The CDR3 coding sequence is TGTGCCAGCAGCTTAAAACCAGGTCCCTACGAGCAGTACTTC. Translated, it gives CASSLKPGPYEQYF.

The rearrangement links TRBV18 to TRBJ1-3; D remains unclear. V was shortened by 2 bases and J by 5 bases, with 13 bases between the two germline ends. CDR3 length: 15 amino acids. Germline loops: CDR1 KGHSH, CDR2 LQKENI. For the CDR3, the DNA is TGTGCCAGCTCACCAGAGGGTCGCGGAAGAAACACCATATATTTT. Protein sequence: CASSPEGRGRNTIYF.

The chain employs TRBV10-1 and TRBJ2-1, with TRBD2 identical over 7 bases. This CDR3 contains 16 residues. Germline V lookup: CDR1 WNHNN, CDR2 SYGVQD (reference sequence). V lost 3 bases, J lost 7 bases, and 12 bases stayed unmatched. The CDR3 sequence: CASSDLREAPRNEQFF. CDR3 DNA sequence: TGCGCCAGCAGTGATCTACGGGAGGCCCCGCGGAATGAGCAGTTCTTC.

The chain joins TRBV27 to TRBJ2-3; TRBD2 aligns across 7 bases. Germline values: CDR1 MNHEY, CDR2 SMNVEV (reference sequence). The CDR3 consists of 13 residues. The V segment lost 8 bases and the J segment 6 bases; nucleotides outside the gene matches: 8. The CDR3 reads CASRKLGGDTQYF. DNA for the CDR3: TGTGCCAGCCGGAAACTCGGGGGGGATACGCAGTATTTT.

V usage is TRBV5-1 and J usage is TRBJ2-2; 7 positions match TRBD1. The V segment lost 0 bases and the J segment 4 bases; nucleotides outside the gene matches: 3. CDR1 is SGHRS, CDR2 YFSETQ, per germline. This CDR3 region has 15 residues. The CDR3 bases are TGCGCCAGCAGCTTGGACAGGGGAGCCACCGGGGAGCTGTTTTTT. This codes for CASSLDRGATGELFF.

The chain carries TRBV6-6 and TRBJ2-5, with 9 bases lining up with TRBD2. This CDR3 is built from 15 residues. V dropped 4 bases and J dropped 5; count of bases not matched to a gene: 8. The V gene's germline CDR1 is MNHNY and CDR2 SVGAGI (reference sequence). CDR3 sequence (DNA): TGTGCCAGCAGTTTAGCGGGGGAAGGTTTCGAGACCCAGTACTTC. Its protein product is CASSLAGEGFETQYF.

The chain joins TRBV5-6 to TRBJ1-5; tentatively, D is TRBD1 (5 bases). Between the trimmed V and J ends, which lost 8 bases and 4 bases, there was a span of 13 bases. Germline CDR1 reads SGHDT; CDR2 reads YYEEEE. This CDR3 has 13 residues. The CDR3 reads CASTQGSNQPQHF. The CDR3 region has the DNA TGTGCCAGTACCCAGGGCTCAAATCAGCCCCAGCATTTT.

The V call is TRBV6-5, the J call TRBJ2-3, with 9 bases fitting TRBD2. V shed 0 bases and J 5 bases; nucleotides not matched to a gene: 6. This CDR3 is 16 amino acids long. Per the germline V gene, CDR1 is MNHEY and CDR2 is SVGAGI. As DNA, the CDR3 is TGTGCCAGCAGTTACTCTCCTAGCGGGACAATAGATACGCAGTATTTT. Translating it yields CASSYSPSGTIDTQYF.

The gene calls are TRBV21-1 and TRBJ2-3; the table's D gene call, TRBD1, was not cross checked with the DNA. TRBV21-1 is a documented pseudogene. The CDR3 runs to 14 residues. The CDR3 DNA sequence: TGTGCCAGCTTTTGGACAGGCGGCACAGATACGCAGTATTTT. Translated, it gives CASFWTGGTDTQYF.

The chain carries TRBV10-2 and TRBJ1-1; D might be TRBD1 (5 bases). Germline values: CDR1 WSHSY, CDR2 SAAADI. V was cut by 6 bases and J by 1 base, with 15 bases left in between. CDR3 length: 15 amino acids. CDR3 loop: CASRGTTLGNTEAFF. The CDR3 nucleotides read TGCGCCAGCAGAGGGACTACCCTCGGGAACACTGAAGCTTTCTTT.

Comment on this clone: Other DNA sequences in this sample translate to the same CDR3. The genes are TRBV27 and TRBJ1-2, with D tentatively TRBD1 (6 bases). Looked up from germline, CDR1 is MNHEY and CDR2 is SMNVEV (reference sequence). V lost 2 bases and J lost 4, with 8 bases in between. The CDR3 has 13 residues. The DNA for the CDR3 is TGTGCCAGCAGTTTAGGACAGAGCTATGGCTACACCTTC. Translating it yields CASSLGQSYGYTF.

This clone appeared a single time. V gene TRBV11-1 combines with J gene TRBJ2-5; TRBD1 might be the D (6 bases). The CDR3 contains 18 residues. Germline lookup yields CDR1 SGHAT and CDR2 FQDESV (reference sequence). Trimming pared 5 bases from V and 0 bases from J, leaving 22 bases between. The CDR3 loop is CASSKTQGQGTYQETQYF. The CDR3 nucleotides are TGTGCCAGCAGCAAAACTCAAGGGCAGGGGACGTACCAAGAGACCCAGTACTTC.

The chain uses TRBV25-1 and TRBJ1-1, with a possible D match to TRBD1 (6 bases). Trimming cost V 8 bases and J 0 bases, with 16 bases left between them. The CDR3 covers 15 residues. The germline CDR1 and CDR2 sequences are MGHDK and SYGVNS. The CDR3 region has the DNA TGTGCCAGCCAGGGAGACAGGCCTCTGAACACTGAAGCTTTCTTT. It is translated as CASQGDRPLNTEAFF.